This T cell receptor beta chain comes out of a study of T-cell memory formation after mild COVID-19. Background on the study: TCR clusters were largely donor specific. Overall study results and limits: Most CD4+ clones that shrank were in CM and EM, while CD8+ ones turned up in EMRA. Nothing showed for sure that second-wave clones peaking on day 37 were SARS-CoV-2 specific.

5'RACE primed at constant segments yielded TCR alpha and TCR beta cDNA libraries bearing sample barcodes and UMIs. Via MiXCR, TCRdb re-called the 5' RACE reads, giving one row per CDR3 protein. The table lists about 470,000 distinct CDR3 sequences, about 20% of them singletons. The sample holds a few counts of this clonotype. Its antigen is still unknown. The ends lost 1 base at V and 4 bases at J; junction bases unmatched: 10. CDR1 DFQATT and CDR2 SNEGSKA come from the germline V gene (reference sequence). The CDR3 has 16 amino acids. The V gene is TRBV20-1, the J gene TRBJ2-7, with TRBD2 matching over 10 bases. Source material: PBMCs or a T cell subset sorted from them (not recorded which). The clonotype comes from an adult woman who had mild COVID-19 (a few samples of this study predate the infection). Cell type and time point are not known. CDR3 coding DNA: TGCAGTGCTAGAGCCCGGGAGGGACTAGCGCGATACGAGCAGTACTTC. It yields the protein CSARAREGLARYEQYF.